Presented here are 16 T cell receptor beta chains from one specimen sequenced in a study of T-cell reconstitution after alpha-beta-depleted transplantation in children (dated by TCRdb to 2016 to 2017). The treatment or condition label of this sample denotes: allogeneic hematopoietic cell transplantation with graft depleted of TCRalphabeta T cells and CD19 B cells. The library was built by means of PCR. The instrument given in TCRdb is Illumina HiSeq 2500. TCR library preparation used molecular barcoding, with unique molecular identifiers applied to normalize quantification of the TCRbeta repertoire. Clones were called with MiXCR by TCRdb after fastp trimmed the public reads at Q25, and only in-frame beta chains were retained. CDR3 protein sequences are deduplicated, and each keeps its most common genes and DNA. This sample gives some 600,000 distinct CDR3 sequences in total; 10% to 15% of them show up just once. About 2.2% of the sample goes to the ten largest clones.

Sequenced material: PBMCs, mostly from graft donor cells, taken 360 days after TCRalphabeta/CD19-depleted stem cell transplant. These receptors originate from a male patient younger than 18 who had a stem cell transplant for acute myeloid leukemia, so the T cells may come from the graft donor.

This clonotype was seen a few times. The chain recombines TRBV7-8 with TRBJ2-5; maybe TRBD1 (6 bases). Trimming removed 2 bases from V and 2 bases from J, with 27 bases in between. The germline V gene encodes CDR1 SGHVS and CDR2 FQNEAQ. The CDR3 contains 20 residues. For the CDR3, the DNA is TGTGCCAGCAGCTTAAGCCCCGCGGGCCTTACAGGGAAAGCGCAAGAGACCCAGTACTTC. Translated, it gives CASSLSPAGLTGKAQETQYF. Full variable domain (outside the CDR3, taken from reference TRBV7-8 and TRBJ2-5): GAGVSQSPRYKVAKRGQDVALRCDPISGHVSLFWYQQALGQGPEFLTYFQNEAQLDKSGLPSDRFFAERPEGSVSTLKIQRTQQEDSAVYLCASSLSPAGLTGKAQETQYFGPGTRLLVL.

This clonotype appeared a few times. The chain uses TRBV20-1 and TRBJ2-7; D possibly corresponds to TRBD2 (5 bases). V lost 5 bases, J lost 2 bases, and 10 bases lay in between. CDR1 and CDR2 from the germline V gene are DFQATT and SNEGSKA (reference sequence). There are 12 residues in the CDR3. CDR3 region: CSAWEPAYEQYF. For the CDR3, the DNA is TGCAGTGCTTGGGAGCCAGCCTACGAGCAGTACTTC.

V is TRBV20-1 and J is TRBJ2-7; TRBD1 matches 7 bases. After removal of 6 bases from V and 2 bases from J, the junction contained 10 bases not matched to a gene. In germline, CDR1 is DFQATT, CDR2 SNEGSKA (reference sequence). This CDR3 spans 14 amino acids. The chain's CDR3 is CSASTGTYTYEQYF. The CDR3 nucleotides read TGCAGTGCCTCGACAGGGACCTACACCTACGAGCAGTACTTC.

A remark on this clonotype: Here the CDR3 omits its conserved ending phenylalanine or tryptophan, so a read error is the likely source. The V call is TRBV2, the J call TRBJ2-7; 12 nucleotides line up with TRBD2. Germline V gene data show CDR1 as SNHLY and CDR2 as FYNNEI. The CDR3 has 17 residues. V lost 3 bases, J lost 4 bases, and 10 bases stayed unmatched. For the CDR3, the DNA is TGTGCCAGCAGTGAGTTGAGGCTAGCGGGAGGGCCTTACGAGCAGTACTAC. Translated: CASSELRLAGGPYEQYY.

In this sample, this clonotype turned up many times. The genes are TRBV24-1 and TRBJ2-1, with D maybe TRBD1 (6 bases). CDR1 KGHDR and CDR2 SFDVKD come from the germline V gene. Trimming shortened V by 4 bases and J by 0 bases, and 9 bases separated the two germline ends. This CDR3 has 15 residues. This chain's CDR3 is CATSDRDTSYNEQFF. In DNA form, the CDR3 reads TGTGCCACCAGTGACCGGGACACCTCCTACAATGAGCAGTTCTTC.

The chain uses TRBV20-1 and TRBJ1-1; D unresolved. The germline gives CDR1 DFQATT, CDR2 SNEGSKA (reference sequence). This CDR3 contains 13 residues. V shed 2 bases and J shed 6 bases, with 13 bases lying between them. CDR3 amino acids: CSARSRPASEAFF. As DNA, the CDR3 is TGCAGTGCTAGATCCCGGCCAGCTTCTGAAGCTTTCTTT.

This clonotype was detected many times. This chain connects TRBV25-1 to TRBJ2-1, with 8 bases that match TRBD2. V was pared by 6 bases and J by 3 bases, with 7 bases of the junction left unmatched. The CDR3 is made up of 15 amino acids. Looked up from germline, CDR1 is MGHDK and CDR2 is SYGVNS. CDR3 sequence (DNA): TGTGCCAGCAGCGCACTAGCGGTTGACTACAATGAGCAGTTCTTC. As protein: CASSALAVDYNEQFF.

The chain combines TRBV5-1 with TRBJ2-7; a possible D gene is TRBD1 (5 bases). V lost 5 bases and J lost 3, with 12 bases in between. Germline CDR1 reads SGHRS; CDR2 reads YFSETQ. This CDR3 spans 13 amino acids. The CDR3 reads CASSRQTSYEQYF. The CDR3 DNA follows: TGCGCCAGCAGTAGACAGACGAGCTACGAGCAGTACTTC.

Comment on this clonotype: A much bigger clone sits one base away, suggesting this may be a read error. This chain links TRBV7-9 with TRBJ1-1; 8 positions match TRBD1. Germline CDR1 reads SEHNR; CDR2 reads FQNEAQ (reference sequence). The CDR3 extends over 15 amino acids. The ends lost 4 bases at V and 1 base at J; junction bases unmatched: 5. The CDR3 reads CASSYRTGKNTEAFF. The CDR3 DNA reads TGTGCCAGCAGCTACCGGACAGGGAAGAACACTGAAGCTTTCTTT.

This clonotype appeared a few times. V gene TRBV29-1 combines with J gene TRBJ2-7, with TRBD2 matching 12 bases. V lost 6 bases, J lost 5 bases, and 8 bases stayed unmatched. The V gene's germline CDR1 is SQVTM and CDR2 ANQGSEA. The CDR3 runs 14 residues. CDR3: CSVAPRLAGDEQYF. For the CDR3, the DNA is TGCAGCGTGGCCCCCCGACTAGCGGGAGACGAGCAGTACTTC.

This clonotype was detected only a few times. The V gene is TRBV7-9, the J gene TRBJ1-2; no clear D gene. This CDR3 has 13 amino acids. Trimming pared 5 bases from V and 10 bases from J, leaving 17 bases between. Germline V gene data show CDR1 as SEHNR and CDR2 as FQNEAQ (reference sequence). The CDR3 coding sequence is TGTGCCAGCAGCCCCCCGGGCCGGGTAGACTACACCTTC. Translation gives CASSPPGRVDYTF. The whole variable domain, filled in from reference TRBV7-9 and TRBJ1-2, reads DTGVSQNPRHKITKRGQNVTFRCDPISEHNRLYWYRQTLGQGPEFLTYFQNEAQLEKSRLLSDRFSAERPKGSFSTLEIQRTEQGDSAMYLCASSPPGRVDYTFGSGTRLTVV.

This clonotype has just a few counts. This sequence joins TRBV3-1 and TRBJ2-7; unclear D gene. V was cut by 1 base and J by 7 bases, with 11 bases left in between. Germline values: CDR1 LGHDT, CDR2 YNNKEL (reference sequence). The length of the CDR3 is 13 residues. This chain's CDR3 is CASSQVPVREQYF. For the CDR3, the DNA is TGTGCCAGCAGCCAAGTCCCCGTGAGGGAGCAGTACTTC.

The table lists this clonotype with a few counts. This CDR3 is CATQTGAFSYNEQFF. DNA for the CDR3: TGTGCCACCCAAACGGGAGCTTTCTCCTACAATGAGCAGTTCTTC. This chain joins TRBV24-1 and TRBJ2-1; D perhaps matches TRBD2 (6 bases). Germline CDR1 and CDR2: KGHDR and SFDVKD. V was clipped by 9 bases and J by 0 bases, with 14 bases between them. This CDR3 has 15 residues.

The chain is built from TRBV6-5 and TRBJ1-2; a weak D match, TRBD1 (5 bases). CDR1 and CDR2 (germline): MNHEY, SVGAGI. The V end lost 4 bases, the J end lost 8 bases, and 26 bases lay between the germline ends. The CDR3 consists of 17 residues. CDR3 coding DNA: TGTGCCAGCAGTTCGGGGATTTTCCGACAGTCCTTGAGGGGCTACACCTTC. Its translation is CASSSGIFRQSLRGYTF.

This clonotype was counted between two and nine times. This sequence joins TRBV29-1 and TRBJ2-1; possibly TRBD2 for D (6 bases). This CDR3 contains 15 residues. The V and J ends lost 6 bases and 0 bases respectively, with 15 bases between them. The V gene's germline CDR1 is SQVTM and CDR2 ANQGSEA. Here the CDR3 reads CSVPWGVSSYNEQFF. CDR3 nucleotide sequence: TGCAGCGTCCCATGGGGGGTCAGCTCCTACAATGAGCAGTTCTTC.

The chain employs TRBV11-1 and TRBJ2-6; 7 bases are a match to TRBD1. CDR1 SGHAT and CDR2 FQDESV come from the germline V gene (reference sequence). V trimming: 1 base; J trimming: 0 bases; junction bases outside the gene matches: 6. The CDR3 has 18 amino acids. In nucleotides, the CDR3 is TGTGCCAGCAGCTTAGGAGGGGGACAGTCCTCTGGGGCCAACGTCCTGACTTTC. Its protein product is CASSLGGGQSSGANVLTF. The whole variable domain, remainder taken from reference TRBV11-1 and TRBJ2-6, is EAEVAQSPRYKITEKSQAVAFWCDPISGHATLYWYRQILGQGPELLVQFQDESVVDDSQLPKDRFSAERLKGVDSTLKIQPAELGDSAMYLCASSLGGGQSSGANVLTFGAGSRLTVL.